The sequence of this TCR beta chain was determined in a study of T cell responses to AZD1222 COVID-19 vaccine. Concerning this clone: Its antigen is not identified.

Study results and caveats: Variant regions that are unmutated are reportedly the target of nearly half of spike-specific TCRs. It was only after the peak T cell response that any repertoires were sampled.

Data came from immunoSEQ multiplex PCR; TCRdb stores just in-frame clones and leaves some out. The sample yields about 150,000 clones, roughly 92% seen once. The V end lost 7 bases, the J end lost 0 bases, and 14 bases lay between the germline ends. The CDR3 contains 15 residues. Germline assignment: CDR1 SGHRS and CDR2 YFSETQ. The source of this sequence is an adult who received the AZD1222 COVID-19 vaccine. The rearrangement joins TRBV5-1 to TRBJ2-4; D uncertain. Sample: peripheral blood, taken 28 days after the second AZD1222 dose. The CDR3 DNA sequence: TGCGCCAGCGCCCTGGGCACGTTAGCCAAAAACATTCAGTACTTC. As protein: CASALGTLAKNIQYF.